A single T cell receptor beta chain is shown here with its context. The target antigen is unknown. This table comes from immunoSEQ multiplex PCR, and its TCRdb copy is limited to in-frame clones, with some not included. Among tens of thousands of clones, over 60% were seen once, and the ten largest hold 30% to 40%. The data were obtained in a study of vaccination effects on CD4 cells after COVID-19. The ViraFEST assay expanded antigen-specific CD4+ T cells with viral peptide pools before sequencing. Isolating CD4+ T cells followed about 10 days of culture. Infection with SARS-CoV-2 occurred in the person between March and December 2020, and PCR confirmed it. Germline values: CDR1 SGHTA, CDR2 FQGTGA. The V gene lost 2 bases and the J gene lost 0 bases, with 11 bases spanning the gap. The length of the CDR3 is 16 residues.

The source of this sequence is a human donor who had a prior SARS-CoV-2 infection. The chain carries TRBV7-3 and TRBJ2-1, with D perhaps TRBD2 (6 bases). The sample in question was CD4+ T cells from PBMCs cultured with a peptide pool, obtained before COVID-19 vaccination. This chain's CDR3 is CASSLDGGASYNEQFF. The CDR3 DNA reads TGTGCCAGCAGCTTAGACGGGGGTGCCTCCTACAATGAGCAGTTCTTC.